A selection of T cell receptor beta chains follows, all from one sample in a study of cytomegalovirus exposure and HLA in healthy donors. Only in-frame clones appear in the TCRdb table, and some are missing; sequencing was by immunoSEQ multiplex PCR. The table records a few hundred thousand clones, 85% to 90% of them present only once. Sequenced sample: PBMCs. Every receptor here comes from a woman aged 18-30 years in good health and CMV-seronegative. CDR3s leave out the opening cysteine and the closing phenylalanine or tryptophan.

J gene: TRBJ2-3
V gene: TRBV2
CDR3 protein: ASSDTSGRSPVTDTQY

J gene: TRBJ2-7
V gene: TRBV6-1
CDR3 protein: ASRVTSGSYEQY

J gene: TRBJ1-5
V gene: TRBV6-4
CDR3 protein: ASRRTGAEDQPQH

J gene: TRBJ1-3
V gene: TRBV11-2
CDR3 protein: ASSLDVAPGNTIY

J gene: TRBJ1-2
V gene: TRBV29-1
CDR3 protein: SVAGGSSRYGYT

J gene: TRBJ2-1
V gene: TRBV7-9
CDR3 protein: ASSYIADLQYEQF

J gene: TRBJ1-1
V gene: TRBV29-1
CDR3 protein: SALHRSGIFTEAF

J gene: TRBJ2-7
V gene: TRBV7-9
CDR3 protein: ASSSGTILTKQY

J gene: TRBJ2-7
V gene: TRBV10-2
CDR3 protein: ASSEWGRGSSYEQY

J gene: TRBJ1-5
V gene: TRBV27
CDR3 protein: ASSSGTGVQPQH

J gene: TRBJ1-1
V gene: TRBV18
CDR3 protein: ASSPLQGGVNTEAF

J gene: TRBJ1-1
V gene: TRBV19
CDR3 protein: ASSRDAGALPTEAF

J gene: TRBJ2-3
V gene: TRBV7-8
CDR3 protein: ASSLAGTSGHKTDTQY

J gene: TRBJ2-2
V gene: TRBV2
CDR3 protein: ASRDAQGITGELF

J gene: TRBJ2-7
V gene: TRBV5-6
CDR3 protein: ASSPQGTYEQY

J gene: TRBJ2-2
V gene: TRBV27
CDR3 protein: ASSSPSSGYTGELF

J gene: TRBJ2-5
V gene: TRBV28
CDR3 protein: ASSGLAGETQY

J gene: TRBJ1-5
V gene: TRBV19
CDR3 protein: ASLPAAHQPQH

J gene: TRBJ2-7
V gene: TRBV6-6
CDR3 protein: ASSGTSSSYEQY